What follows is one TCR beta chain and its context. What it binds is unknown. This specimen comes from a study of T cell repertoires in cytomegalovirus infection. Study-wide context: An indication of both CMV infection and matching HLA type came from public TCR beta signatures.

TCRdb ran MiXCR on the reads and lists one entry per CDR3 protein. Here the sample spans roughly 990,000 distinct CDR3 sequences, more than 25% being singletons. Study conclusions and caveats: The ex vivo response was dominated by HLA-C-restricted CMV-specific TCR beta clonotypes. There were carriers of CMV plus the relevant HLA, and cumulative public TCR beta family frequency identified them.

This specimen was cultured CD8+ T cells from PBMCs, taken from culture after CMV antigen stimulation. The TCR was taken from a human donor in good health (CMV status not recorded). Some clones in this sample may be carry-over from other donors' samples.

CDR3 amino acids: CASSFIGSRGNQPQHF. Written as DNA, the CDR3 is TGTGCCAGCAGTTTTATCGGGTCGAGGGGCAATCAGCCCCAGCATTTT. V and J are TRBV27 and TRBJ1-5; no clear D gene. Germline V gene data show CDR1 as MNHEY and CDR2 as SMNVEV (reference sequence). V was shortened by 3 bases and J by 2 bases, with 14 bases between the two germline ends. CDR3 length equals 16 residues.